This T cell receptor (beta chain) was retrieved from a study of T cell responses to AZD1222 COVID-19 vaccine. Across the whole study: Timing groups of about 4 and about 12 weeks for second doses were pooled.

CDR1 SEHNR and CDR2 FQNEAQ come from the germline V gene (reference sequence). V lost 7 bases to trimming and J lost 1 base, with 3 bases between them. The CDR3 runs 11 residues. Study outcomes and limitations: Females outnumbered males among donors, who were mostly white British; clonal diversity was possibly underestimated. The study reported that nearly half of spike-specific TCRs target unmutated variant regions.

Sequenced by immunoSEQ multiplex PCR; TCRdb stores in-frame clones only, minus some. The table records 120,000 to 150,000 clones, around 88% of them present only once. On this clone: Its antigen is not known.

Here the sequenced sample was peripheral blood, taken on day 0 of AZD1222 vaccination. This receptor was obtained from an adult in good health. The chain couples TRBV7-9 to TRBJ2-3; the D is unclear. The CDR3 DNA reads as TGTGCCAGCACCCGCACAGATACGCAGTATTTT. This codes for CASTRTDTQYF. The complete variable domain, with remaining parts taken from reference TRBV7-9 and TRBJ2-3, reads DTGVSQNPRHKITKRGQNVTFRCDPISEHNRLYWYRQTLGQGPEFLTYFQNEAQLEKSRLLSDRFSAERPKGSFSTLEIQRTEQGDSAMYLCASTRTDTQYFGPGTRLTVL.